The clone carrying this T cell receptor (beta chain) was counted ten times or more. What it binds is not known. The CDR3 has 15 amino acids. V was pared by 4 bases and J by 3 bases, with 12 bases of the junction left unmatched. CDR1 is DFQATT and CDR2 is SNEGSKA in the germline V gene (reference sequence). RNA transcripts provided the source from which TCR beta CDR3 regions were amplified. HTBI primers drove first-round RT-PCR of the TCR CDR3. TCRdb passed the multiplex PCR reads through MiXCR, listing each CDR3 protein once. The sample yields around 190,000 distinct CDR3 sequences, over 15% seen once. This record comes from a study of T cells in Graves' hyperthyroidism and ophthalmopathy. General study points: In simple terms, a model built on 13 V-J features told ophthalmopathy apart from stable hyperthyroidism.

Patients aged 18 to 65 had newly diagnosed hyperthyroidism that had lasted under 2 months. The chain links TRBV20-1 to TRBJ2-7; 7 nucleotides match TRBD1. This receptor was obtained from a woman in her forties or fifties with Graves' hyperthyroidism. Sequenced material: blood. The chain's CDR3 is CSAKLGRDRFYEQYF. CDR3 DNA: TGCAGTGCTAAGCTAGGCCGGGACAGATTCTACGAGCAGTACTTC.